This T cell receptor (beta chain) emerged from a study of identical twins. Study-level points and caveats: While abundant cord blood beta clonotypes carried fewer insertions, memory repertoires showed no such pattern. Partial confounding of zero-insertion analyses by invariant MAIT and iNKT cells was possible.

It was template switching that added a universal primer site, and there were unique molecular identifiers on the cDNA. MiXCR, applied by TCRdb to the 5' RACE reads, yields one record per CDR3 protein. The sample lists 450,000 or so distinct CDR3 sequences; about 18% were seen once. The CDR3 loop spans 13 amino acids. V was clipped by 6 bases and J by 7 bases, with 16 bases between them. Germline V gene sequence: CDR1 SNHLY, CDR2 FYNNEI. This clonotype was seen many times. What it binds is unknown. The sequenced sample was naive T cells sorted from blood. The receptor's source is a man in his fifties or sixties in good health. The chain recombines TRBV2 with TRBJ2-7; D may be TRBD1 (6 bases). The CDR3 bases are TGTGCCAGCAGGAGCACAGGGTCGGGGGAGCAGTACTTC. Translation: CASRSTGSGEQYF.